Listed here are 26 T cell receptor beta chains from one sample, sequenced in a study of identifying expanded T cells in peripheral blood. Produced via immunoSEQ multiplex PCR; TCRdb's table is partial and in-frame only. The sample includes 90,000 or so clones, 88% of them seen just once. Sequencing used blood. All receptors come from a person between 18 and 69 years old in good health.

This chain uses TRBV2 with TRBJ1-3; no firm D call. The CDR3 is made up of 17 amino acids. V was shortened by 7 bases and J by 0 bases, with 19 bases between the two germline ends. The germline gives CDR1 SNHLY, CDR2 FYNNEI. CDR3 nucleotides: TGTGCCAGCAATTCGGGTTCGGGAGCCCGCTCTGGAAACACCATATATTTT. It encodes CASNSGSGARSGNTIYF.

This chain's CDR3 is CASSYLNTGELFF. CDR3 DNA: TGTGCCAGCAGCTACCTTAACACCGGGGAGCTGTTTTTT. The rearrangement links TRBV11-2 to TRBJ2-2; D unresolved. Germline values: CDR1 SGHAT, CDR2 FQNNGV. CDR3 length equals 13 residues. V gave up 4 bases and J gave up 2 bases, with 5 bases separating them.

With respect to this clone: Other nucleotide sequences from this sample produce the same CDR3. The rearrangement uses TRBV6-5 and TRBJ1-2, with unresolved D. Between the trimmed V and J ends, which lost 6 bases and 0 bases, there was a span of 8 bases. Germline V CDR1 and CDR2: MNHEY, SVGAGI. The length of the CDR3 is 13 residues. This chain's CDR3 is CASRPSTNYGYTF. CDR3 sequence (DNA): TGTGCCAGCAGACCGTCCACTAACTATGGCTACACCTTC.

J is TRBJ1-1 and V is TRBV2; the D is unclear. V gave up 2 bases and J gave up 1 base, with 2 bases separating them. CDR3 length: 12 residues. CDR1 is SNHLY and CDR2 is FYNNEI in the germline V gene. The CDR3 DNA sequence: TGTGCCAGCAGTGAAAAGAACACTGAAGCTTTCTTT. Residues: CASSEKNTEAFF.

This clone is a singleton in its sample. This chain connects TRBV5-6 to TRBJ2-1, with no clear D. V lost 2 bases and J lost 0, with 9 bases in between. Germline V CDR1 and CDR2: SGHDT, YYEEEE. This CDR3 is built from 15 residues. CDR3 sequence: CASSFGASSYNEQFF. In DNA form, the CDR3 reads TGTGCCAGCAGCTTTGGTGCCAGCTCCTACAATGAGCAGTTCTTC.

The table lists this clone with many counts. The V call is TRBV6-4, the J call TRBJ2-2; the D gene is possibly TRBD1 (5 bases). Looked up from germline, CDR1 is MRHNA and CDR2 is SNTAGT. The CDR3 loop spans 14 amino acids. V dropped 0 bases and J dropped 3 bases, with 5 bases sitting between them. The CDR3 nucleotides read TGTGCCAGCAGTGACTCAGGGGACACCGGGGAGCTGTTTTTT. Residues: CASSDSGDTGELFF.

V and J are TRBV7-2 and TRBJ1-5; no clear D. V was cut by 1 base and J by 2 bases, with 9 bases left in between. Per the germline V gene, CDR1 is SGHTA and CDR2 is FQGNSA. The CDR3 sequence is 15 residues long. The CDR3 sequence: CASSLGSWGNQPQHF. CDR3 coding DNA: TGTGCCAGCAGCTTAGGCAGTTGGGGCAATCAGCCCCAGCATTTT.

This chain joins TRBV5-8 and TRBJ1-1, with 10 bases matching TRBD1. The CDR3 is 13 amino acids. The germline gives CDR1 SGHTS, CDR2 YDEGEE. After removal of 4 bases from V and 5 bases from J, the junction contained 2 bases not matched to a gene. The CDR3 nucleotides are TGTGCCAGCAGCCCGGGACAGGGGACTGAAGCTTTCTTT. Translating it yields CASSPGQGTEAFF. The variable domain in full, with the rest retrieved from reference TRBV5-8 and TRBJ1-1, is EAGVTQSPTHLIKTRGQQATLRCSPISGHTSVYWYQQALGLGLQFLLWYDEGEERNRGNFPPRFSGRQFPNYSSELNVNALELEDSALYLCASSPGQGTEAFFGQGTRLTVV.

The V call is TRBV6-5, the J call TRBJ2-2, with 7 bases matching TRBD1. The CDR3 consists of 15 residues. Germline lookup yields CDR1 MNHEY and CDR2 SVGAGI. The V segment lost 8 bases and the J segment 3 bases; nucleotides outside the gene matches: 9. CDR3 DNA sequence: TGTGCCAGCCAGGGATCGAGGGGGCACACCGGGGAGCTGTTTTTT. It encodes CASQGSRGHTGELFF.

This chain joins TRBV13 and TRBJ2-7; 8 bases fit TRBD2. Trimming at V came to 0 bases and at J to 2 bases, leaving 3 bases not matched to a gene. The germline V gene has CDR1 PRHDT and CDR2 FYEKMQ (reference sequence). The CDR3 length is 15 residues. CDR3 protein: CASSLGSGGPYEQYF. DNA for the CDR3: TGTGCCAGCAGCTTAGGAAGCGGGGGCCCCTACGAGCAGTACTTC.

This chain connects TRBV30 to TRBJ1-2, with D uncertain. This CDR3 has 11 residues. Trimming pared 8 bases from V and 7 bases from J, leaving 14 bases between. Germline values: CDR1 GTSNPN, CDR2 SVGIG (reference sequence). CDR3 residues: CAVAYRAGYTF. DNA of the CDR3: TGTGCCGTGGCTTACCGGGCTGGCTACACCTTC.

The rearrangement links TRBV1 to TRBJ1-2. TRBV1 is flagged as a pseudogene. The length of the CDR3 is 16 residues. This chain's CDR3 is CTSSHLWAADEGGYTF. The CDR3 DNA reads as TGCACCAGCAGCCACCTTTGGGCGGCCGACGAGGGTGGCTACACCTTC.

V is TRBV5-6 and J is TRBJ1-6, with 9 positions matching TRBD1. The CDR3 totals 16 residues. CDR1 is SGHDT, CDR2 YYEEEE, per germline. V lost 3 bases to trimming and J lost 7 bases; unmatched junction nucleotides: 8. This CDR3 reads CASSWDRDLFNSPLHF. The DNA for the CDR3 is TGTGCCAGCAGCTGGGACAGGGACCTCTTCAATTCACCCCTCCACTTT.

The CDR3 loop is CASSFQAGYGGTQYF. CDR3 DNA: TGTGCCAGCTCCTTCCAGGCGGGATATGGGGGGACCCAGTACTTC. The chain joins TRBV5-6 to TRBJ2-5; tentative D call: TRBD2 (6 bases). The ends were cut back, 7 bases at V and 7 bases at J, with 23 bases in the middle. The CDR3 sequence is 15 residues long. CDR1 and CDR2 (germline): SGHDT, YYEEEE.

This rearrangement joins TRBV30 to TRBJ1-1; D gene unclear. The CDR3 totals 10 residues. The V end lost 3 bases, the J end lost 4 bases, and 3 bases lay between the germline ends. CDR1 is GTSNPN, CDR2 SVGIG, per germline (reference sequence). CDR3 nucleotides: TGTGCCTGGAGCCGCACTGAAGCTTTCTTT. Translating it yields CAWSRTEAFF.

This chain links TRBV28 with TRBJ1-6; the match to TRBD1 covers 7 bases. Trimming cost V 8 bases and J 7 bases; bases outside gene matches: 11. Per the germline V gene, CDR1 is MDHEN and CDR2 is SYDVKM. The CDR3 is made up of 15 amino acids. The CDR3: CASRDSRLSNSPLHF. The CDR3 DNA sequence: TGTGCCAGCCGGGACAGCCGTTTGTCCAATTCACCCCTCCACTTT.

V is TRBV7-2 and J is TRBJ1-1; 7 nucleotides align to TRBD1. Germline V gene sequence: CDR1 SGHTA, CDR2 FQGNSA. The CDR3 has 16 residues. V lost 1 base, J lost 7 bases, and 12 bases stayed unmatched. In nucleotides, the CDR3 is TGTGCCAGCAGCTTAGGGGGTATGGTCCGGGACAGTGAAGCTTTCTTT. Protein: CASSLGGMVRDSEAFF.

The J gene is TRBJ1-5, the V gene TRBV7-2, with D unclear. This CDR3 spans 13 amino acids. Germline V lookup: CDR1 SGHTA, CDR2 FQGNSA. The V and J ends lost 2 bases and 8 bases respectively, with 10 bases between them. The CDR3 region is CASSLTPVEPQHF. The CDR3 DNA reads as TGTGCCAGCAGCTTAACCCCCGTGGAGCCCCAGCATTTT.

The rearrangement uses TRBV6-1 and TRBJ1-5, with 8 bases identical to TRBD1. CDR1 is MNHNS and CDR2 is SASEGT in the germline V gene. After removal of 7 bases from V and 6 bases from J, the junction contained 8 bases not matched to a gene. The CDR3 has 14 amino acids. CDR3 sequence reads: CASMSGGAGQPQHF. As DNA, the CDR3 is TGTGCCAGCATGTCAGGGGGCGCAGGTCAGCCCCAGCATTTT.

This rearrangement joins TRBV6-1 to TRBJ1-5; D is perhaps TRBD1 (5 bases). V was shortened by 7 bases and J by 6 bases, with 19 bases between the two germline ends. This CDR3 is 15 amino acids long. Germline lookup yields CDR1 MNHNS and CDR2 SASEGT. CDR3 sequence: CASNLGVSIGQPQHF. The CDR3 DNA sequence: TGTGCCAGCAATTTGGGGGTCTCTATCGGTCAGCCCCAGCATTTT.

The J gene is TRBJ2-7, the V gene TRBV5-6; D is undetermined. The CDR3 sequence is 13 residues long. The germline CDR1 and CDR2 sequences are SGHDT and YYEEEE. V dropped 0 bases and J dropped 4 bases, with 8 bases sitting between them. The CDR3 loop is CASSLGTGYEQYF. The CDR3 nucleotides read TGTGCCAGCAGCTTGGGGACCGGGTACGAGCAGTACTTC.

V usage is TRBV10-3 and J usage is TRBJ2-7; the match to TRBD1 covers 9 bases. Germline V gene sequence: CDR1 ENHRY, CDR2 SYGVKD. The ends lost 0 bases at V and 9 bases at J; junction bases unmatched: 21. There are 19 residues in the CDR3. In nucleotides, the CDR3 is TGTGCCATCAGTGAGTCGACTCTTTTCTTGGGAAACAGGGGGCACGGGCAGTACTTC. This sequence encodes CAISESTLFLGNRGHGQYF.

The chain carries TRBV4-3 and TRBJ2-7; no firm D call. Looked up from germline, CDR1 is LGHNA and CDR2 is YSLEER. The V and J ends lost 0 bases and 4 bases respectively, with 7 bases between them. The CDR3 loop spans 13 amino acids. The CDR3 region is CASSQDLLYEQYF. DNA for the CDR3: TGCGCCAGCAGCCAAGATTTGTTGTACGAGCAGTACTTC.

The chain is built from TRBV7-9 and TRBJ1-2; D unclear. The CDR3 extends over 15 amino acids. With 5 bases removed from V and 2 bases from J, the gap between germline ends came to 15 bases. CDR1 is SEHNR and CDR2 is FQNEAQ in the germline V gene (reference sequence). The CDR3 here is CASSRGPLGNYGYTF. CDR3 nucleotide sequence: TGTGCCAGCAGCCGCGGACCCTTAGGAAACTATGGCTACACCTTC.

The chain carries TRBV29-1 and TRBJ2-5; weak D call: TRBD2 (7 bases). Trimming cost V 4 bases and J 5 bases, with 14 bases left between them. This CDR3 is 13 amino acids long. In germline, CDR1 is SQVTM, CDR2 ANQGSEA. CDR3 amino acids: CSVVGGVSETQYF. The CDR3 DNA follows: TGCAGCGTTGTAGGGGGGGTCTCCGAGACCCAGTACTTC.

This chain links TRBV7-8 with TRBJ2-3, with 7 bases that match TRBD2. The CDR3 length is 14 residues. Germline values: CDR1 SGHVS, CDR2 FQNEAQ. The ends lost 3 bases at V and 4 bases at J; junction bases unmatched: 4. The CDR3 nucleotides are TGTGCCAGCAGCTTCCGGGACTATCCAGATACGCAGTATTTT. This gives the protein CASSFRDYPDTQYF.